This T cell receptor beta chain was identified in a study of glioma-infiltrating T cells after dendritic cell vaccination. Study context: Autologous tumor lysate-pulsed dendritic cell vaccination was given between the early 2000s and the early 2010s. Patients received three intradermal dendritic cell vaccine injections at biweekly intervals.

Germline V gene data show CDR1 as SQVTM and CDR2 as ANQGSEA. The CDR3 covers 13 residues. The germline V and J ends were trimmed by 5 bases and 5 bases, with 12 bases remaining between them. Time point: after dendritic cell vaccination, including at tumor progression/relapse. The protocol was immunoSEQ multiplex PCR, while the TCRdb copy is restricted to in-frame clones and leaves out a portion. The repertoire consists of 91,000 or so clones, with around 80% occurring once and the leading ten covering 4.5% to 5.5%. The chain links TRBV29-1 to TRBJ1-4, with D possibly being TRBD1 (5 bases). The sample consisted of blood, taken after dendritic cell vaccination. The receptor was isolated from a human donor with glioblastoma. CDR3 region: CSVSGTENEKLFF. Written as DNA, the CDR3 is TGCAGCGTTAGCGGGACGGAGAATGAAAAACTGTTTTTT.